The source of this T cell receptor beta chain is a study of control samples from healthy donors and cancer patients. Trimming took 0 bases from V and 0 from J, leaving 12 bases between them. Germline CDR1 LGHNT, CDR2 FRNRAP. CDR3 length equals 17 residues. Sequencing used immunoSEQ multiplex PCR; TCRdb keeps in-frame clones, though not all of them. This sample has around 120,000 clones; around 88% occur once, and the top ten carry 3.4%. J is TRBJ2-1 and V is TRBV12-5; D gene unclear. This TCR derives from a man aged 35 to 55 in good health. Sequenced material: blood. Here the CDR3 reads CASGLVIKASSYNEQFF. CDR3 coding DNA: TGTGCTAGTGGTTTGGTAATAAAGGCGAGCTCCTACAATGAGCAGTTCTTC.